Detailed here is one T cell receptor beta chain. The data derive from a study of blood T cell repertoires in COVID-19. This table comes from immunoSEQ multiplex PCR, and its TCRdb copy is limited to in-frame clones, with some not included. The sample has about 320,000 clones, 87% seen once; the top ten hold less than 6%. Across 20 to 25 US areas, participants ranged in age from about 18 to 90 years. Clinical histories supplied by participants themselves formed the basis of cohort assignment. Two negative PCRs, clearance, or symptom resolution were required of recovered Cohort 3 donors. V gave up 1 base and J gave up 5 bases, with 17 bases separating them. From germline, CDR1 is LGHDT and CDR2 YNNKEL (reference sequence). The CDR3 runs 16 residues.

This chain links TRBV3-1 (or the pseudogene TRBV3-2) with TRBJ1-2; a possible D gene is TRBD1 (5 bases). Sequencing was done on a sample of PBMCs or T cells enriched from blood (not recorded which). The receptor was isolated from a woman aged 25 to 39 who had recovered from COVID-19. CDR3 DNA sequence: TGTGCCAGCAGCCAAGGCTCCGCGGGACCCTCTTATGGCTACACCTTC. Its protein product is CASSQGSAGPSYGYTF.